The clone carrying this TCR beta chain came up many times. Its antigen is unknown. The sample belongs to a study of T cells in Graves' hyperthyroidism and ophthalmopathy. General study results and limits: The model identified upcoming ophthalmopathy a median approximately six months ahead of onset.

The CDR3 is 14 residues long. Germline V CDR1 and CDR2: SNHLY, FYNNEI. V lost 8 bases and J lost 0; bases outside the gene matches: 1. RNA transcripts were the template for amplifying TCR beta CDR3 regions. HTBI primers were used for first-round RT-PCR of the TCR CDR3. TCRdb itself ran the multiplex PCR reads through MiXCR, one entry per CDR3 protein. The data contain about 380,000 distinct CDR3 sequences, less than 20% of them seen just once; the ten biggest clones take up 40%. Enrolled ophthalmopathy patients presented with a Clinical Activity Score of at least 3, a NOSPECS grade of at least 4, and disease duration under 3 months.

This rearrangement joins TRBV2 to TRBJ2-6, with TRBD1 identical over 7 bases. The sequenced sample consisted of blood. This receptor was taken from a man aged 18 to 29 with Graves' ophthalmopathy. CDR3 sequence: CASEGASGANVLTF. DNA of the CDR3: TGTGCCAGCGAGGGGGCCTCTGGGGCCAACGTCCTGACTTTC.